These T cell receptor beta chains were read from a single sample in a study of control samples from healthy donors and cancer patients. Measured with immunoSEQ multiplex PCR; TCRdb has only the in-frame clones, and not every one. The sample holds some 120,000 clones, around 91% seen once. The specimen was PBMCs. These receptor sequences come from a woman in her 50s with colorectal cancer. Both conserved end residues are part of each CDR3. The D gene is left open where the match is weak. For some rows the clone size is stated as once, few or many, or as a class when expanded; others skip it.

abundance	v_gene	d_gene	len	j_gene	CDR3nt	CDR3aa
-	TRBV28	TRBD2	13	TRBJ2-7	TGTGCCAGCAGTCCACTAGCGGACTACGAGCAGTACTTC	CASSPLADYEQYF
-	TRBV5-8	-	18	TRBJ1-5	TGTGCCAGCAGCTCGGATCCGTTACAGGGCCATAGCAATCAGCCCCAGCATTTT	CASSSDPLQGHSNQPQHF
-	TRBV3-1/TRBV3-2	-	14	TRBJ1-4	TGTGCCAGCAGCCTATCACAGGGTAATGAAAAACTGTTTTTT	CASSLSQGNEKLFF
-	TRBV5-6	TRBD2	16	TRBJ2-3	TGTGCCAGCAGCGCCATAAGGACTAGCGACACAGATACGCAGTATTTT	CASSAIRTSDTDTQYF
-	TRBV7-9	TRBD1	14	TRBJ1-6	TGTGCCAGCAGCCGGGACAGGGATAATTCACCCCTCCACTTT	CASSRDRDNSPLHF
once	TRBV6-6	TRBD2	17	TRBJ2-2	TGTGCCAGCAGTCCCGGGGGGGGACTAGCGAGAACCGGGGAGCTGTTTTTT	CASSPGGGLARTGELFF
-	TRBV28	-	14	TRBJ1-3	TGTGCCAGCAGGGCCCCGGGCACTGGAAACACCATATATTTT	CASRAPGTGNTIYF
-	TRBV5-6	-	14	TRBJ1-2	TGTGCCAGCAGCTTGGGTCACGGGTCGGGGGGCTACACCTTC	CASSLGHGSGGYTF
once	TRBV6-5	TRBD1	16	TRBJ1-1	TGTGCCAGCAGTTCCGGGACAGCCCTTATGAACACTGAAGCTTTCTTT	CASSSGTALMNTEAFF
-	TRBV11-2	TRBD2	14	TRBJ2-1	TGTGCCAGCAGCGGACTAGCGGGGGGTAATGAGCAGTTCTTC	CASSGLAGGNEQFF
-	TRBV30	-	19	TRBJ1-1	TGTGCCTGGAGGGCCGAGGACCGACGCGCGATGCTTATGAACACTGAAGCTTTCTTT	CAWRAEDRRAMLMNTEAFF
-	TRBV12-3/TRBV12-4	-	12	TRBJ1-1	TGTGCCAGCAGTTCCGCTCCCGTTCGAGCTTTCTTT	CASSSAPVRAFF
-	TRBV12-3/TRBV12-4	-	13	TRBJ1-1	TGTGCCAGCAGTGGGGCAGGGAACACTGAAGCTTTCTTT	CASSGAGNTEAFF
-	TRBV9	TRBD2	16	TRBJ2-1	TGTGCCAGCAGTCGACTAGCGGGAGGCCATTACAATGAGCAGTTCTTC	CASSRLAGGHYNEQFF
-	TRBV7-2	-	17	TRBJ2-3	TGTGCCAGCAGCCCTCAGGTTTCCAGCGGCGACACAGATACGCAGTATTTT	CASSPQVSSGDTDTQYF
-	TRBV4-1	-	16	TRBJ2-2	TGCGCCAGCAGCCAAGCATTCAGGGTAGGGACCGGGGAGCTGTTTTTT	CASSQAFRVGTGELFF
-	TRBV19	TRBD1	16	TRBJ1-1	TGTGCCAGTAGTCTCAGAGCGACAGGGAGGAACACTGAAGCTTTCTTT	CASSLRATGRNTEAFF
-	TRBV3-1/TRBV3-2	TRBD1	18	TRBJ1-1	TGTGCCAGCAGCCAAGGTTCTTACCCCGGGACAGGACCTACTGAAGCTTTCTTT	CASSQGSYPGTGPTEAFF
-	TRBV11-2	-	15	TRBJ1-3	TGTGCCAGCGACGCTTTGGGGGGCACTGGAAACACCATATATTTT	CASDALGGTGNTIYF
-	TRBV29-1	-	14	TRBJ2-2	TGCAGCGCGGGGGCAGCCTCGAACACCGGGGAGCTGTTTTTT	CSAGAASNTGELFF
-	TRBV18	-	12	TRBJ1-6	TGTGCCAGCTCTTTTCTCGACAAACCCCTCCACTTT	CASSFLDKPLHF
-	TRBV27	TRBD1	17	TRBJ2-1	TGTGCCAGCAGTTTCTCTCTTGGAGACAGGGGGCTAAATGAGCAGTTCTTC	CASSFSLGDRGLNEQFF
-	TRBV11-3	-	15	TRBJ2-5	TGTGCCAGCAGCCAAAACCGTACACGAAGGGAGACCCAGTACTTC	CASSQNRTRRETQYF
-	TRBV19	-	14	TRBJ2-2	TGTGCCAGTAGTATTACTAGAGACACCGGGGAGCTGTTTTTT	CASSITRDTGELFF
once	TRBV5-6	-	15	TRBJ1-4	TGTGCCAGCAGCCTGACCCCAACTCGGACCGGAAAACTGTTTTTT	CASSLTPTRTGKLFF
-	TRBV6-5	TRBD2	15	TRBJ2-5	TGTGCCAGCAGGCTAACTAGCGGAACCCAAGAGACCCAGTACTTC	CASRLTSGTQETQYF
-	TRBV19	-	14	TRBJ1-5	TGTGCCAGTAGTATCACCCGGGAGAATCAGCCCCAGCATTTT	CASSITRENQPQHF
-	TRBV7-9	-	14	TRBJ2-1	TGTGCCAGCAGTCGAGGAGTGCTCCAGAATGAGCAGTTCTTC	CASSRGVLQNEQFF